The sequence of this T cell receptor (beta chain) was determined in a study of shared clonotypes between healthy human individuals (dated by TCRdb to 2020 to 2021). For context, the study as a whole: The cohort comprised two women and three men aged 18 to 49 years. Per donor, three plates each were used for CD4 naive and CD4 memory, two for CD8 naive, and one for CD8 memory. To estimate repertoire size and how much clonotypes are shared between individuals, the study performed deep sequencing of blood TCR repertoires from a handful of healthy adults. Libraries were prepared and TCR repertoires were sequenced by different laboratories using diverse techniques, in order to increase sequencing depth and limit assay-specific biases. Between about 0.8 and 9 billion PBMCs per donor were obtained by leukapheresis. The full study reports these points: Estimated clonotype richness was generally larger for naive than for memory subsets. When a handful of donors were compared, the shared fraction of clonotypes was approximately 5% for naive CD4, around 3.5% for naive CD8, 2.3% for memory CD4, and 0.35% to 0.4% for memory CD8. Pairwise subsampling led to the expectation that sequencing depth would affect the degree of clonotype sharing among donors. Compared with non-shared clonotypes, clonotypes shared by all four sorted-subset donors had higher generation probabilities. Incomplete sequencing was indicated by rarefaction of sorted-subset datasets, despite the large sequencing depth. Sampling was restricted to blood, and TCR repertoires in tissues likely differ from the TCR repertoires found in blood. The genetic and exposure-history diversity represented was limited by the small number of donors.

V sheds 6 bases and J sheds 3 bases, leaving 12 bases between their ends. In the germline V gene, CDR1 corresponds to MNHNS and CDR2 to SASEGT. The CDR3 measures 14 amino acids from cysteine to phenylalanine. The CDR3 DNA has 42 bases and is translated from base 1. CD8 naive samples were obtained by positive selection for CCR7 among CD45RO-negative cells, yielding a CD45RA+CCR7+ population from which TemRA cells were excluded. Healthy HIV-negative adults with no recently reported acute infections or vaccinations were included as donors. Every donor was a Caucasian adult residing in Nashville, Tennessee, USA. Blood was obtained by leukapheresis, after which PBMCs were separated by Ficoll-Histopaque density gradient centrifugation and cryopreserved in liquid nitrogen vapor phase. Analytical flow cytometry was used to check the purity and quantity of every magnetically sorted T cell population. Each sorted fraction had its genomic DNA isolated and then quantified by UV absorbance on a Nanodrop 2000c.

In regard to this clone: Which antigen it targets is not known. No quality values exist for individual bases; no much larger clone is one base distant.

TCR CDR3 regions were amplified from genomic DNA by multiplex PCR using the deep immunoSEQ assay. Extracted genomic DNA from each cell subset was spread evenly across all wells of several immunoSEQ 96-well plates, with each plate serving as a replicate. For sorted subsets, around 0.2 ug genomic DNA, equal to 30,000 or so T cell genomes, was loaded into each replicate PCR. The purified libraries were quantified using a Qubit 3.0 fluorometer, sized with a Bioanalyzer 2100, and then quantified again using the KAPA Library Quantification kit. Every immunoSEQ 96-well plate was sequenced on a separate single-read 150-cycle Illumina NextSeq 550 flow cell. Regarding the original processing steps: The immunoSEQ output contained only junctional sequences without quality scores, so filtering could not match that applied to full-length reads. Sequences were annotated with PyIR, a Python wrapper for IgBLAST v1.9, using IMGT germline references to assign V/J genes and CDR3. Reads with weak V/J assignments (E-value above 1e-6), missing CDR3, stop codons, out-of-frame junctions, or ambiguous translated residues were removed. V3J clonotypes were defined by identical inferred V gene, J gene, and CDR3 amino acid sequence. Percentage overlap between repertoires was calculated by dividing the number of shared unique clonotypes by the size of the smaller repertoire. Three approaches were used to assess repertoire richness: RTK rarefaction, the Chao1 estimator, and Recon v2.1 estimates of unobserved clonotypes. Generation probabilities were computed with OLGA for all TCRbeta clonotypes obtained by the gDNA method from a handful of donors. TCRdb carries this immuneACCESS record with in-frame sequences only. Its versions omit some clonotypes, under half of them owing to an unresolved V gene in the studies checked, with the rest unexplained. That table furnishes V, J and clone size, whereas the DNA furnished D and trimming. Present in this sample are more than 600,000 clones, 90% to 95% of which were seen just once. 24% of the sample belongs to the ten largest clones.

Sequenced sample: naive CD8+ T cells sorted from blood. The sample's cell subset or site label, in plain terms: CD45RA+CCR7+. The receptor was derived from a man aged 25 to 45 in good health. Recombination connected TRBV6-1 to TRBJ1-5; the D gene is perhaps TRBD1, from 5 matching bases. The DNA reads as follows: TGTGCCAGCAGGATGGGACGGTACAATCAGCCCCAGCATTTT. Its protein reads: CASRMGRYNQPQHF.